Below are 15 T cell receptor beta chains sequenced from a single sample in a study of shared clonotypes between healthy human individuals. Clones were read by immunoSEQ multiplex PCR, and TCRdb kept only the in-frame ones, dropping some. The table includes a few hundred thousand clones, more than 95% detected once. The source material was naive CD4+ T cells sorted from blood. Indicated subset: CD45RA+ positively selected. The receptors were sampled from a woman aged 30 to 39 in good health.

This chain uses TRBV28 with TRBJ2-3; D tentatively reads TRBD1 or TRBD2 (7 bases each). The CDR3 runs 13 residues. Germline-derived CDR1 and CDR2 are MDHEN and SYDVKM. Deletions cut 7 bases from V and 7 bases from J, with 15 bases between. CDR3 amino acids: CASIGRGLNTQYF. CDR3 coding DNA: TGTGCCAGCATTGGGAGGGGGCTGAATACGCAGTATTTT.

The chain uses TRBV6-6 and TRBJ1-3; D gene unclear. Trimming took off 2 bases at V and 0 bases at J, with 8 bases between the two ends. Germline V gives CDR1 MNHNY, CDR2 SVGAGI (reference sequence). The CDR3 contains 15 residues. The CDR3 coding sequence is TGTGCCAGCAGTTACGGCCTCAGCTCTGGAAACACCATATATTTT. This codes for CASSYGLSSGNTIYF.

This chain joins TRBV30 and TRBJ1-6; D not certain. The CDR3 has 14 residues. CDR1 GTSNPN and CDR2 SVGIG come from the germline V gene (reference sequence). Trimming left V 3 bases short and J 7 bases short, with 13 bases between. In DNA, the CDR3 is TGTGCCTGGAGAGCCACAGCCCTGAATTCACCCCTCCACTTT. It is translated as CAWRATALNSPLHF. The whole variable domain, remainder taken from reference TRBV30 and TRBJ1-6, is SQTIHQWPATLVQPVGSPLSLECTVEGTSNPNLYWYRQAAGRGLQLLFYSVGIGQISSEVPQNLSASRPQDRQFILSSKKLLLSDSGFYLCAWRATALNSPLHFGNGTRLTVT.

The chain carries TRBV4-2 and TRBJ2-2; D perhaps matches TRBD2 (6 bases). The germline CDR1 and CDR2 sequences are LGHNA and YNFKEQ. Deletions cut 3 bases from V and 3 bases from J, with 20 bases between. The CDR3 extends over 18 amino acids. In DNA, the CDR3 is TGTGCCAGCAGCCAGGACCGGGACTCCTTCCTTGACACCGGGGAGCTGTTTTTT. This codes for CASSQDRDSFLDTGELFF.

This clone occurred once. In DNA form, the CDR3 reads TGTGCCATCAGTAGACCGGGACAGGGGCTGTACTTC. Its translation is CAISRPGQGLYF. This sequence joins TRBV10-3 and TRBJ2-7; 10 positions agree with TRBD1. The germline CDR1 and CDR2 sequences are ENHRY and SYGVKD. The V gene end was trimmed by 5 bases and the J gene end by 12 bases; junction bases not matched to a gene: 7. This CDR3 is 12 amino acids long.

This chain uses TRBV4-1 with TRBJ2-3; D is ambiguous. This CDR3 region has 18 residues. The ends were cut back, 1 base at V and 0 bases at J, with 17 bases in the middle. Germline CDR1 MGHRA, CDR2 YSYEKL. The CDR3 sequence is CASSQGLLRQSSTDTQYF. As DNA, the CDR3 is TGCGCCAGCAGCCAAGGTCTTCTTCGGCAATCTAGCACAGATACGCAGTATTTT.

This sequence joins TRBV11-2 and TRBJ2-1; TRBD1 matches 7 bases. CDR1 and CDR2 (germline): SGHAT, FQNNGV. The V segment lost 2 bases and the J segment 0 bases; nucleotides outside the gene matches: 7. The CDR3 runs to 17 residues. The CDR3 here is CASSLPRQGFSYNEQFF. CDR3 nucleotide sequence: TGTGCCAGCAGCTTACCACGACAGGGATTCTCCTACAATGAGCAGTTCTTC.

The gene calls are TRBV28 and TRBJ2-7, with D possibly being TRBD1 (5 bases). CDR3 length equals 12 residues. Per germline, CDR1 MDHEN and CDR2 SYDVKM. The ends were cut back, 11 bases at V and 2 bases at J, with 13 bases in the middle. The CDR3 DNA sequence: TGTGCCGCCGGGCAGGGCGCCTACGAGCAGTACTTC. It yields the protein CAAGQGAYEQYF.

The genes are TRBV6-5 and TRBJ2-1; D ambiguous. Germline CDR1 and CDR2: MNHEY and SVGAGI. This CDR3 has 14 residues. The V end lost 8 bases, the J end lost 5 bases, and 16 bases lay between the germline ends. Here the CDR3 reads CASSQWLGNNEQFF. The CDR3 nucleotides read TGTGCCAGCTCCCAGTGGCTAGGAAACAATGAGCAGTTCTTC.

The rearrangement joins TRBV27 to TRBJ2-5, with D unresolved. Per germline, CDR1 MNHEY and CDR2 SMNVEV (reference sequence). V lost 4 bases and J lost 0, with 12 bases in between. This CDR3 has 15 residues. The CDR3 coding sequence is TGTGCCAGCAGTTCCCTTACCATAAACCAAGAGACCCAGTACTTC. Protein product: CASSSLTINQETQYF.

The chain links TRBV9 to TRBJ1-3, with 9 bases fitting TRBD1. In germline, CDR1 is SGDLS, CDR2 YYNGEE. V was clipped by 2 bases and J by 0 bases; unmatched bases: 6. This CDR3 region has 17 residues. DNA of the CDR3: TGTGCCAGCAGCGTGGGGACAGGGCGGAACTCTGGAAACACCATATATTTT. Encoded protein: CASSVGTGRNSGNTIYF.

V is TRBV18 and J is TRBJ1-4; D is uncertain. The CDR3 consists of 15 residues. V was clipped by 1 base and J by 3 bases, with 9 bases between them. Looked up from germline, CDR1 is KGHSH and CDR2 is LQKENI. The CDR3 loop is CASSPRSESNEKLFF. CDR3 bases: TGTGCCAGCTCACCACGATCCGAATCTAATGAAAAACTGTTTTTT.

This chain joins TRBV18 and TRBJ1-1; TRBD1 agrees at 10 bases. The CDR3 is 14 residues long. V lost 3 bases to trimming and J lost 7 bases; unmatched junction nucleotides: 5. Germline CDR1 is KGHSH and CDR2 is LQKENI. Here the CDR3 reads CASSPGQGKGEAFF. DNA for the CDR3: TGTGCCAGCTCACCGGGACAGGGGAAGGGTGAAGCTTTCTTT.

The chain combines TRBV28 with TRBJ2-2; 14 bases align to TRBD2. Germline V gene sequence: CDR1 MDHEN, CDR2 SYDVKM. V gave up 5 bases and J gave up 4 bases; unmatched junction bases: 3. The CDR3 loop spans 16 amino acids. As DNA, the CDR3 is TGTGCCAGCAGTCCCGGACTAGCGGGAGGCACCGGGGAGCTGTTTTTT. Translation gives CASSPGLAGGTGELFF.

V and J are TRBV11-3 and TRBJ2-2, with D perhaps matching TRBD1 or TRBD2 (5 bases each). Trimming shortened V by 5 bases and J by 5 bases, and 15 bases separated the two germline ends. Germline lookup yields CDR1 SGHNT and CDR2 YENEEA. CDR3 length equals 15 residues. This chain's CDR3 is CASSPRDQKTGELFF. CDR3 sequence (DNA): TGTGCCAGCAGCCCCAGGGACCAGAAGACCGGGGAGCTGTTTTTT.